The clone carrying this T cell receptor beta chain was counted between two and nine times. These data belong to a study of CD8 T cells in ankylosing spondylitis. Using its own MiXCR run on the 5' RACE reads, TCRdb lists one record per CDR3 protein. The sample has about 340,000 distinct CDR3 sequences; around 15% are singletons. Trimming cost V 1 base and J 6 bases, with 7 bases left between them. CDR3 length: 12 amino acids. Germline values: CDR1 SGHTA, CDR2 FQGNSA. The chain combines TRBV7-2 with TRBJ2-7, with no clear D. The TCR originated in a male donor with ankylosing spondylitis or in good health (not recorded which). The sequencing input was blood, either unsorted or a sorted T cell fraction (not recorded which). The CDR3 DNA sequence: TGTGCCAGCAGCTTAGTACAGCTCGAGCAGTACTTC. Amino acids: CASSLVQLEQYF.